The count of the clone carrying this T cell receptor (beta chain) is one. The data derive from a study of glioma-infiltrating T cells after dendritic cell vaccination. The PCR used 60 V beta and 13 J beta primers. The assay was immunoSEQ multiplex PCR, and TCRdb's table has in-frame clones only and misses some. Altogether 80,000 to 100,000 clones are present, 79% being singletons, with the ten largest covering 5.5% to 7%. Before vaccination, two weeks after the third vaccination, and at progression, PBMC were collected. Germline CDR1 LNHDA, CDR2 SQIVND (reference sequence). Trimming removed 5 bases from V and 8 bases from J; junction bases left unmatched: 6. CDR3 size: 13 residues.

The chain has TRBV19 and TRBJ1-2; 9 nucleotides agree with TRBD1. The sample in question was blood, obtained before dendritic cell vaccination. The receptor was isolated from a human donor with glioblastoma. The CDR3 bases are TGTGCCAGTAGTGCCGACAGGGGGGGAGGCTACACCTTC. Its translation is CASSADRGGGYTF.